This T cell receptor beta chain originates from a study of CD8 T cells in Susac syndrome. Random hexamers were used to reverse transcribe about 0.5 to 1 ug of RNA. Multiplex PCR with immunoSEQ amplified the TCR beta CDR3 across 54 Vbeta and 13 Jbeta. TCRdb reanalysed the immunoSEQ multiplex PCR reads using MiXCR and keeps one entry per CDR3 protein. The sample includes some 300,000 distinct CDR3 sequences, approximately 85% of them seen just once. Germline assignment: CDR1 PRHDT and CDR2 FYEKMQ (reference sequence). The CDR3 extends over 14 amino acids. V was trimmed by 0 bases and J by 5 bases, leaving 10 bases between them.

Sequenced material: CD8+ T cells from PBMCs. This clonotype was sampled from a human donor with multiple sclerosis. This chain links TRBV13 with TRBJ2-5; D is unresolved. This chain's CDR3 is CASSLGGRLETQYF. CDR3 bases: TGTGCCAGCAGCTTAGGAGGCAGGCTGGAGACCCAGTACTTC.